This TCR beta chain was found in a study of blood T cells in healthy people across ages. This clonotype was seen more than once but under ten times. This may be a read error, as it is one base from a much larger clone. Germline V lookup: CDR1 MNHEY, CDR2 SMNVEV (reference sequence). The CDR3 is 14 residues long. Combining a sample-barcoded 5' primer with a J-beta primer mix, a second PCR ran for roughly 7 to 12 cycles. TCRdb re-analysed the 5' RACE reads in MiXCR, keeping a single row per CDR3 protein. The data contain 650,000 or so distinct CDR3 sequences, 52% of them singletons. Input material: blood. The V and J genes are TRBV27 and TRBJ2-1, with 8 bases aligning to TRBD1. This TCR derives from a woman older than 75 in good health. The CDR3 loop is CASTRQGAYSEQFF. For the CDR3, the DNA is TGTGCCAGCACCCGGCAGGGGGCATACAGTGAGCAGTTCTTC.